What follows is one TCR beta chain and its context. The sample is drawn from a study of blood T cell repertoires in COVID-19. Study information: Samples representing acute and convalescent COVID-19 were sourced from the United States, Italy and Spain. T cells, B-cell-depleted T cells, or PBMCs supplied cDNA or gDNA.

Germline lookup yields CDR1 SGHVS and CDR2 FNYEAQ. Trimming removed 5 bases from V and 4 bases from J; junction bases left unmatched: 5. This CDR3 contains 15 residues. Original data processing: Amplification of reference gene primers was used by the study to estimate nucleated cell counts. Profiling relied on immunoSEQ multiplex PCR, and the TCRdb table lists in-frame clones only, not all of them. Clone size and V and J calls were adopted from that table, with D and trimming inferred from the DNA. The sample lists around 130,000 clones; roughly 80% were seen once. The source is a human donor in a cohort sampled during active COVID-19. The sequenced sample consisted of peripheral blood. The J gene is TRBJ2-1, the V gene TRBV7-6; TRBD1 agrees at 10 bases. The DNA of the CDR3 is TGTGCCAGCAGCCTCCGGGACAGGGGTTACAATGAGCAGTTCTTC. Amino acid sequence: CASSLRDRGYNEQFF.